A selection of T cell receptor beta chains follows, all from one sample in a study of T cells after posttransplantation cyclophosphamide. This table comes from immunoSEQ multiplex PCR, and its TCRdb copy is limited to in-frame clones, with some not included. The sample yields about 16,000 clones, around 91% seen once. Source: CD4+ T cells sorted from blood, taken after allogeneic stem cell transplant with posttransplant cyclophosphamide. These receptors were collected from a male patient aged 60-70 years who received an allogeneic stem cell transplant from a related donor and was CMV-positive. Some T cells may possibly be graft donor cells. The CDR3 runs from the conserved cysteine through the conserved F or W. A D gene is named only where the DNA matches it firmly. Not all rows give a size; the values are once, few, many and, for expanded clones, a class.

cdr3_aa	cdr3_nt	v_call	d_call	cdr3_length	clone_size	j_call
CASSYTSDFQETQYF	TGTGCCAGCTCGTACACCTCGGACTTCCAAGAGACCCAGTACTTC	TRBV18	NA	15	NA	TRBJ2-5
CASSGGTGGFGTEAFF	TGTGCCAGCAGTGGGGGGACAGGGGGTTTTGGCACTGAAGCTTTCTTT	TRBV6-1	TRBD1	16	NA	TRBJ1-1
CASSPSSGIKGETQYF	TGTGCCAGCTCACCATCAAGCGGGATAAAGGGGGAGACCCAGTACTTC	TRBV18	TRBD2	16	NA	TRBJ2-5
CASSAGTGGNEQYF	TGTGCCAGCAGTGCCGGGACAGGGGGCAACGAGCAGTACTTC	TRBV9	TRBD1	14	NA	TRBJ2-7
CATFWGGGTEAFF	TGTGCCACCTTTTGGGGGGGAGGCACTGAAGCTTTCTTT	TRBV6-5	NA	13	NA	TRBJ1-1
CASSRGAGVTYNEQFF	TGTGCCAGCAGCAGGGGGGCGGGGGTTACCTACAATGAGCAGTTCTTC	TRBV11-3	NA	16	NA	TRBJ2-1
CASSFLQGASGNTIYF	TGTGCCAGCAGCTTCTTACAGGGGGCTTCTGGAAACACCATATATTTT	TRBV11-2	TRBD1	16	NA	TRBJ1-3
CASSQEKRVDNSPLHF	TGTGCCAGCAGCCAAGAGAAAAGAGTAGATAATTCACCCCTCCACTTT	TRBV5-4	NA	16	NA	TRBJ1-6
CASRDRSHRVETQYF	TGTGCCAGCAGAGACAGGTCTCATCGGGTGGAGACCCAGTACTTC	TRBV6-1	NA	15	few	TRBJ2-5
CASSQVSTGELFF	TGTGCCAGCAGCCAAGTCTCCACCGGGGAGCTGTTTTTT	TRBV4-2	NA	13	NA	TRBJ2-2
CASSKGGARGANVLTF	TGTGCCAGCAGCAAAGGTGGGGCGCGGGGGGCCAACGTCCTGACTTTC	TRBV9	NA	16	few	TRBJ2-6
CASIRTSGGDSPLHF	TGTGCCAGTATACGGACGTCAGGGGGCGATTCACCCCTCCACTTT	TRBV19	TRBD1	15	NA	TRBJ1-6
CASRISGQTAYGYTF	TGTGCCAGCAGGATTAGCGGTCAGACCGCCTATGGCTACACCTTC	TRBV2	NA	15	NA	TRBJ1-2
CAISGQGGHTEAFF	TGTGCCATCAGTGGACAGGGTGGTCACACTGAAGCTTTCTTT	TRBV10-3	TRBD1	14	NA	TRBJ1-1
CSVGGQGTEAFF	TGCAGCGTCGGGGGACAGGGGACTGAAGCTTTCTTT	TRBV29-1	TRBD1	12	NA	TRBJ1-1
CAMKGEVEQYF	TGTGCCATGAAGGGAGAAGTCGAGCAGTACTTC	TRBV10-3	NA	11	NA	TRBJ2-7
CASSSELNRDSPYEQYF	TGTGCCAGCAGCTCCGAGCTCAATCGGGACAGCCCTTACGAGCAGTACTTC	TRBV5-6	TRBD1	17	NA	TRBJ2-7
CASSYSRTGDTEAFF	TGTGCCAGCAGTTACTCGAGGACAGGGGACACTGAAGCTTTCTTT	TRBV6-5	TRBD1	15	few	TRBJ1-1
CASSERGSSYNEQFF	TGTGCCAGCAGTGAAAGGGGCAGTTCCTACAATGAGCAGTTCTTC	TRBV2	NA	15	NA	TRBJ2-1
CASSGRTGADEQYF	TGTGCCAGCAGCGGGCGGACAGGGGCCGACGAGCAGTACTTC	TRBV9	TRBD1	14	NA	TRBJ2-7
CASSNNPDRGRTREQYF	TGTGCCAGCTCAAACAACCCGGACAGGGGGCGGACTAGAGAGCAGTACTTC	TRBV18	TRBD1	17	few	TRBJ2-7
CASSSQGAQPQHF	TGTGCCAGCAGTTCACAGGGGGCTCAGCCCCAGCATTTT	TRBV2	TRBD1	13	NA	TRBJ1-5
CASSSRTGGEKLFF	TGTGCCAGTAGTTCCCGGACAGGGGGGGAAAAACTGTTTTTT	TRBV19	TRBD1	14	few	TRBJ1-4
CASSPYPSRGGTYEQYF	TGTGCCAGCAGTCCCTACCCCTCTCGGGGGGGAACCTACGAGCAGTACTTC	TRBV28	TRBD2	17	NA	TRBJ2-7
CASSSTGSGNQPQHF	TGTGCCAGCAGTTCCACAGGGTCGGGCAATCAGCCCCAGCATTTT	TRBV28	NA	15	NA	TRBJ1-5
CASSPTGGTDTQYF	TGTGCCAGTAGTCCGACAGGGGGCACAGATACGCAGTATTTT	TRBV19	TRBD1	14	NA	TRBJ2-3
CASSEVQGRDGYTF	TGTGCCAGCAGTGAAGTTCAGGGGAGGGATGGCTACACCTTC	TRBV6-1	NA	14	NA	TRBJ1-2
CASSYPGDQGHEQFF	TGTGCCAGCAGCTACCCGGGGGATCAAGGCCATGAGCAGTTCTTC	TRBV7-2	NA	15	NA	TRBJ2-1
CASRETNYNEQFF	TGTGCCAGCAGAGAGACAAACTACAATGAGCAGTTCTTC	TRBV7-9	NA	13	NA	TRBJ2-1
CASSLGLAGGETQYF	TGTGCCAGCAGCTTAGGGTTAGCCGGGGGGGAGACCCAGTACTTC	TRBV7-2	TRBD2	15	NA	TRBJ2-5
CASSPPRGGAVEQFF	TGTGCCAGCAGCCCCCCTCGCGGGGGGGCGGTTGAGCAGTTCTTC	TRBV7-2	TRBD2	15	NA	TRBJ2-1
CASSPGKSSYNSPLHF	TGTGCCAGCAGTCCAGGGAAAAGCTCCTATAATTCACCCCTCCACTTT	TRBV7-9	NA	16	NA	TRBJ1-6
CASSLDQAGLGGYTF	TGTGCCAGCAGCTTAGATCAAGCAGGGCTGGGGGGCTACACCTTC	TRBV11-2	NA	15	NA	TRBJ1-2
CASKTGSSTDTQYF	TGTGCCAGTAAGACAGGATCTAGCACAGATACGCAGTATTTT	TRBV2	NA	14	NA	TRBJ2-3
CASSFGLAVEETQYF	TGTGCCAGCAGCTTTGGACTAGCGGTAGAAGAGACCCAGTACTTC	TRBV5-4	TRBD2	15	NA	TRBJ2-5
CASSAFPSTDYYGYTF	TGTGCCAGCAGTGCCTTCCCTTCGACAGATTACTATGGCTACACCTTC	TRBV27	NA	16	NA	TRBJ1-2
CASSPSGGVSYNEQFF	TGCGCCAGCAGCCCCTCCGGGGGGGTTTCCTACAATGAGCAGTTCTTC	TRBV5-1	TRBD2	16	NA	TRBJ2-1
CASSTMQGRAGELFF	TGTGCCAGCAGCACAATGCAGGGGAGGGCCGGGGAGCTGTTTTTT	TRBV5-8	NA	15	NA	TRBJ2-2
CASSFYYEQYF	TGTGCCAGCAGCTTCTACTACGAGCAGTACTTC	TRBV7-2	NA	11	NA	TRBJ2-7
CASSLSASGGLRDNEQFF	TGTGCCAGCAGCTTGTCGGCTAGCGGGGGGTTGAGGGACAATGAGCAGTTCTTC	TRBV7-9	TRBD2	18	NA	TRBJ2-1
CASSQEGGSHYGYTF	TGCGCCAGCAGCCAAGAGGGCGGGTCTCACTATGGCTACACCTTC	TRBV4-3	NA	15	NA	TRBJ1-2
CASSLSSGGAGETQYF	TGTGCCAGCAGCTTGAGTAGCGGGGGGGCCGGAGAGACCCAGTACTTC	TRBV7-3	TRBD2	16	NA	TRBJ2-5
CASSQQPRQGRNSPLHF	TGCGCCAGCAGCCAACAGCCCCGACAGGGCCGAAATTCACCCCTCCACTTT	TRBV4-1	TRBD1	17	once	TRBJ1-6
CASSPRVGLEQYF	TGTGCCAGCAGTCCTCGGGTCGGTCTTGAGCAGTACTTC	TRBV6-6	NA	13	NA	TRBJ2-7
CSTEDGNYGYTF	TGCAGCACTGAAGACGGTAACTATGGCTACACCTTC	TRBV29-1	NA	12	once	TRBJ1-2